The 14 T cell receptor beta chains presented below share a single source sample, sequenced in a study of shared clonotypes between healthy human individuals. Cells designated naive CD8 were CD45RO-negative and were positively selected for CCR7, with terminally differentiated effector memory CD45RA+ cells excluded. Here immunoSEQ multiplex PCR was the method, and the copy in TCRdb shows in-frame clones only, minus some. This sample has some 2,100,000 clones; about 93% occur once, and the top ten carry over 1.5%. The material sequenced was naive CD8+ T cells from PBMCs. Receptors were obtained from a man between 18 and 35 years old in good health. Some clones in this sample may be carry-over from other donors' samples.

V and J are TRBV6-1 and TRBJ1-2, with 9 bases aligning to TRBD1. After removal of 10 bases from V and 4 bases from J, the junction contained 10 bases not matched to a gene. The CDR3 extends over 14 amino acids. Germline V gene lookup returns CDR1 MNHNS and CDR2 SASEGT. This CDR3 reads CATPGTGQSYGYTF. The DNA for the CDR3 is TGTGCCACTCCTGGGACAGGGCAATCCTATGGCTACACCTTC.

This clone came up once. This sequence joins TRBV4-1 and TRBJ2-7; perhaps TRBD2 as D (5 bases). The germline V gene encodes CDR1 MGHRA and CDR2 YSYEKL. The CDR3 length is 15 residues. V gave up 2 bases and J gave up 0 bases, with 11 bases separating them. The DNA of the CDR3 is TGCGCCAGCAGCCAATCATGGACTGTCTCCTACGAGCAGTACTTC. Protein: CASSQSWTVSYEQYF.

The genes are TRBV2 and TRBJ1-1, with D hard to call. CDR1 and CDR2 (germline): SNHLY, FYNNEI. This CDR3 contains 15 residues. With 7 bases removed from V and 0 bases from J, the gap between germline ends came to 15 bases. The CDR3 region has the DNA TGTGCCAGCATAACGGTTGGAGAGATGAACACTGAAGCTTTCTTT. Translated, it gives CASITVGEMNTEAFF.

The chain joins TRBV27 to TRBJ1-1; D gene uncertain. CDR1 MNHEY and CDR2 SMNVEV come from the germline V gene (reference sequence). V lost 6 bases and J lost 6, with 14 bases in between. The CDR3 runs 13 residues. Here the CDR3 DNA reads TGTGCCAGCAGCCCGTTAAGGGAGCCTGAAGCTTTCTTT. It translates to CASSPLREPEAFF.

This clone was counted once. Other DNA sequences in the same sample also yield this CDR3. The V call is TRBV5-1, the J call TRBJ1-2, with 10 bases matching TRBD1. Germline CDR1 is SGHRS and CDR2 is YFSETQ. The length of the CDR3 is 15 residues. With V trimmed by 0 bases and J by 2 bases, 1 base remained unmatched. The CDR3 coding sequence is TGCGCCAGCAGCTTGGGACAGGGGGCAAACTATGGCTACACCTTC. The encoded protein is CASSLGQGANYGYTF.

This chain joins TRBV7-9 and TRBJ2-7, with D perhaps TRBD1 or TRBD2 (7 bases each). Per the germline V gene, CDR1 is SEHNR and CDR2 is FQNEAQ (reference sequence). The germline V and J ends were trimmed by 4 bases and 6 bases, with 19 bases remaining between them. This CDR3 is 15 amino acids long. The CDR3 coding sequence is TGTGCCAGCAGCTCGCGAACAGGGGAGGGACGCGAGCAGTACTTC. The encoded protein is CASSSRTGEGREQYF.

This chain connects TRBV20-1 to TRBJ1-2; unclear D gene. CDR3 length: 11 residues. The V and J ends lost 3 bases and 3 bases respectively, with 5 bases between them. The germline gives CDR1 DFQATT, CDR2 SNEGSKA (reference sequence). The chain's CDR3 is CSARSDYGYTF. CDR3 coding DNA: TGCAGTGCTAGGTCCGACTATGGCTACACCTTC.

Comments on this clone: The sample holds other DNA sequences that translate to the same CDR3. The chain recombines TRBV4-3 with TRBJ2-7, with no clear D. V was cut by 0 bases and J by 0 bases, with 9 bases left in between. Germline V gene lookup returns CDR1 LGHNA and CDR2 YSLEER. The CDR3 consists of 15 residues. The DNA for the CDR3 is TGCGCCAGCAGCCAAGATTGGGCAGCCTCCTACGAGCAGTACTTC. Translating it yields CASSQDWAASYEQYF.

The rearrangement joins TRBV5-5 to TRBJ2-7; 10 nucleotides agree with TRBD1. Trimming at V came to 9 bases and at J to 2 bases, leaving 8 bases not matched to a gene. CDR1 is SGHKS, CDR2 YYEKEE, per germline (reference sequence). The CDR3 consists of 14 residues. CDR3: CATKYGQGAYEQYF. Here the CDR3 DNA reads TGTGCCACTAAATACGGACAGGGGGCCTACGAGCAGTACTTC.

The chain recombines TRBV7-8 with TRBJ2-1; unclear D gene. Per the germline V gene, CDR1 is SGHVS and CDR2 is FQNEAQ. The CDR3 loop spans 14 amino acids. V was cut by 5 bases and J by 5 bases, with 13 bases left in between. CDR3 DNA sequence: TGTGCCAGCAGCCCCCATCATCCTAACAATGAGCAGTTCTTC. It encodes CASSPHHPNNEQFF.

The chain couples TRBV9 to TRBJ2-3; the match to TRBD2 covers 9 bases. Trimming at V came to 7 bases and at J to 0 bases, leaving 6 bases not matched to a gene. The CDR3 length is 15 residues. The germline V gene has CDR1 SGDLS and CDR2 YYNGEE. The CDR3 spells CASVAGAESTDTQYF. CDR3 in DNA: TGTGCCAGCGTAGCGGGAGCTGAAAGCACAGATACGCAGTATTTT.

This clone appeared a few times. The J gene is TRBJ1-4, the V gene TRBV19, with D hard to call. Trimming took 3 bases from V and 5 from J, leaving 10 bases between them. Germline CDR1 LNHDA, CDR2 SQIVND (reference sequence). The CDR3 spans 14 residues. CDR3 coding DNA: TGTGCCAGTAGTATTATCCCAGGAAATGAAAAACTGTTTTTT. Protein product: CASSIIPGNEKLFF. Looking up the rest from reference TRBV19 and TRBJ1-4 gives the full variable domain: DGGITQSPKYLFRKEGQNVTLSCEQNLNHDAMYWYRQDPGQGLRLIYYSQIVNDFQKGDIAEGYSVSREKKESFPLTVTSAQKNPTAFYLCASSIIPGNEKLFFGSGTQLSVL.

This clone appeared a single time. The gene calls are TRBV9 and TRBJ2-3, with TRBD1 matching over 10 bases. V shed 3 bases and J 4 bases; nucleotides not matched to a gene: 26. The CDR3 sequence is 22 residues long. The germline V gene has CDR1 SGDLS and CDR2 YYNGEE. CDR3 protein: CASSAHRVESDRGPEGPDTQYF. The CDR3 DNA sequence: TGTGCCAGCAGCGCCCACCGAGTAGAGAGCGACAGGGGGCCGGAGGGTCCAGATACGCAGTATTTT. The complete variable domain, with remaining parts taken from reference TRBV9 and TRBJ2-3, reads DSGVTQTPKHLITATGQRVTLRCSPRSGDLSVYWYQQSLDQGLQFLIQYYNGEERAKGNILERFSAQQFPDLHSELNLSSLELGDSALYFCASSAHRVESDRGPEGPDTQYFGPGTRLTVL.

The chain recombines TRBV2 with TRBJ2-7, with D uncertain. CDR3 length: 12 residues. The germline gives CDR1 SNHLY, CDR2 FYNNEI. The V end lost 7 bases, the J end lost 2 bases, and 9 bases lay between the germline ends. CDR3 nucleotides: TGTGCCAGCATCGTAGACCCCTACGAGCAGTACTTC. It specifies CASIVDPYEQYF.